These 25 T cell receptor beta chains share one sample of origin, sequenced in a study of siplizumab effects on memory and regulatory T cells. Generated by immunoSEQ multiplex PCR, the TCRdb table keeps only in-frame clones and is missing some. The table records roughly 120,000 clones, 90% to 95% of them present only once. The sample taken for sequencing was Tregs sorted from blood. Every receptor here comes from a human donor in good health.

The genes are TRBV30 and TRBJ1-4, with 7 bases lining up with TRBD1. CDR3 length: 14 amino acids. The V gene's germline CDR1 is GTSNPN and CDR2 SVGIG (reference sequence). After removal of 5 bases from V and 5 bases from J, the junction contained 8 bases not matched to a gene. CDR3 protein: CAWGRQGLNEKLFF. In DNA form, the CDR3 reads TGTGCCTGGGGGAGACAGGGATTGAATGAAAAACTGTTTTTT.

The CDR3 DNA follows: TGTGCCAGCAGTTTACGGCGGGGGGGTGTGATTGAGCAGTTCTTC. Its protein is CASSLRRGGVIEQFF. This chain joins TRBV28 and TRBJ2-1; 9 nucleotides line up with TRBD2. Trimming cost V 2 bases and J 9 bases; bases outside gene matches: 8. This CDR3 is 15 amino acids long. Per the germline V gene, CDR1 is MDHEN and CDR2 is SYDVKM.

This chain connects TRBV2 to TRBJ2-7; 10 bases fit TRBD1. The germline V gene encodes CDR1 SNHLY and CDR2 FYNNEI. Trimming cost V 7 bases and J 4 bases; bases outside gene matches: 10. This CDR3 comprises 15 residues. This CDR3 is CASNVPGQGWYEQYF. The CDR3 nucleotides are TGTGCCAGCAATGTACCGGGACAGGGGTGGTACGAGCAGTACTTC.

This chain links TRBV6-1 with TRBJ1-2; D is unclear. Trimming took off 7 bases at V and 7 bases at J, with 16 bases between the two ends. There are 13 residues in the CDR3. Germline CDR1 MNHNS, CDR2 SASEGT. CDR3 in amino acids: CASNQMAAFGYTF. The CDR3 DNA follows: TGTGCCAGCAACCAAATGGCGGCGTTTGGCTACACCTTC.

The chain has TRBV19 and TRBJ1-6; 9 nucleotides align to TRBD1. With V trimmed by 9 bases and J by 7 bases, 16 bases remained unmatched. Germline loops: CDR1 LNHDA, CDR2 SQIVND (reference sequence). The CDR3 has 17 amino acids. The CDR3 is CASKSKVGTGTNSPLHF. For the CDR3, the DNA is TGTGCCAGCAAGAGTAAAGTAGGGACAGGGACAAATTCACCCCTCCACTTT.

The J gene is TRBJ2-5, the V gene TRBV6-5; 7 nucleotides line up with TRBD2. The CDR3 length is 12 residues. Trimming took 10 bases from V and 5 from J; bases not matched to a gene: 7. Germline loops: CDR1 MNHEY, CDR2 SVGAGI. CDR3 in DNA: TGTGCCACCGGGCGGGGGAGGGAGACCCAGTACTTC. It codes for CATGRGRETQYF.

The chain combines TRBV7-2 with TRBJ1-5; D perhaps matches TRBD1 (6 bases). CDR1 is SGHTA and CDR2 is FQGNSA in the germline V gene. This CDR3 has 15 residues. Trimming stripped 8 bases from V and 9 bases from J, with 23 bases between. CDR3 sequence reads: CASELTQGGSGPQHF. The CDR3, as DNA: TGTGCCAGCGAGCTTACCCAAGGGGGGTCGGGGCCCCAGCATTTT.

The chain has TRBV11-2 and TRBJ1-4; no reliable D call. The CDR3 is 16 residues long. The V end lost 4 bases, the J end lost 6 bases, and 18 bases lay between the germline ends. In germline, CDR1 is SGHAT, CDR2 FQNNGV. CDR3 sequence (DNA): TGTGCCAGCAGCTCCCCTTTCCGGAGCGGGGATGAAAAACTGTTTTTT. This codes for CASSSPFRSGDEKLFF.

This clone was seen more than once but under ten times. The chain has TRBV10-3 and TRBJ2-1; 9 nucleotides line up with TRBD2. The CDR3 runs 15 residues. With V trimmed by 8 bases and J by 2 bases, 7 bases remained unmatched. Germline CDR1 reads ENHRY; CDR2 reads SYGVKD. CDR3 sequence: CAISSREGPYNEQFF. DNA for the CDR3: TGTGCCATCTCCTCGCGGGAGGGGCCCTACAATGAGCAGTTCTTC.

Of note for this clone: An end of the junction differs from the germline gene, which may be a read error. V usage is TRBV7-9 and J usage is TRBJ1-1; 7 bases are a match to TRBD1. Germline values: CDR1 SEHNR, CDR2 FQNEAQ (reference sequence). The CDR3 consists of 14 residues. CDR3 residues: CASSPSTGNAEAFF. The CDR3 DNA is TGTGCCAGCAGCCCGTCGACAGGGAACGCTGAAGCTTTCTTT. Variable domain in full (rest from reference TRBV7-9 and TRBJ1-1): DTGVSQNPRHKITKRGQNVTFRCDPISEHNRLYWYRQTLGQGPEFLTYFQNEAQLEKSRLLSDRFSAERPKGSFSTLEIQRTEQGDSAMYLCASSPSTGNAEAFFGQGTRLTVV.

The rearrangement uses TRBV27 and TRBJ2-2, with TRBD2 as a possible D gene (6 bases). From germline, CDR1 is MNHEY and CDR2 SMNVEV (reference sequence). The CDR3 runs 15 residues. Deletions cut 6 bases from V and 0 bases from J, with 11 bases between. The CDR3 DNA is TGTGCCAGCAGGGGGGGAGTAGCGAACACCGGGGAGCTGTTTTTT. It yields the protein CASRGGVANTGELFF.

The V and J genes are TRBV11-2 and TRBJ2-7, with 13 bases lining up with TRBD2. CDR1 SGHAT and CDR2 FQNNGV come from the germline V gene. V lost 5 bases to trimming and J lost 0 bases; unmatched junction nucleotides: 10. The CDR3 extends over 18 amino acids. CDR3 coding DNA: TGTGCCAGCAGCACCCGGACTAGCGGGGGCCGGAGCTCCTACGAGCAGTACTTC. Translation gives CASSTRTSGGRSSYEQYF.

This chain links TRBV11-2 with TRBJ1-1, with 8 bases matching TRBD1. The CDR3 has 19 residues. CDR1 and CDR2 from the germline V gene are SGHAT and FQNNGV. The ends lost 5 bases at V and 6 bases at J; junction bases unmatched: 23. CDR3 sequence: CASSRGWGQGALFLAEAFF. CDR3 bases: TGTGCCAGCAGCCGGGGATGGGGTCAGGGGGCCCTTTTTTTAGCTGAAGCTTTCTTT.

The chain recombines TRBV6-5 with TRBJ2-2; D possibly matches TRBD1 or TRBD2 (5 bases each). Trimming shortened V by 2 bases and J by 4 bases, and 11 bases separated the two germline ends. Germline assignment: CDR1 MNHEY and CDR2 SVGAGI. The CDR3 sequence is 15 residues long. For the CDR3, the DNA is TGTGCCAGCAGTTACGAGGGGATGGGCACCGGGGAGCTGTTTTTT. Translation gives CASSYEGMGTGELFF.

The V and J genes are TRBV10-3 and TRBJ1-2, with 8 positions matching TRBD1. Germline CDR1 reads ENHRY; CDR2 reads SYGVKD. The ends lost 6 bases at V and 2 bases at J; junction bases unmatched: 5. The CDR3 is 14 residues long. CDR3 sequence (DNA): TGTGCCATCAGCTGGGACAGGACAAACTATGGCTACACCTTC. It yields the protein CAISWDRTNYGYTF.

The chain combines TRBV19 with TRBJ2-1; 8 bases fit TRBD1. The germline V gene encodes CDR1 LNHDA and CDR2 SQIVND (reference sequence). V shed 9 bases, J shed 2 bases, and the junction held 3 bases outside the gene matches. This CDR3 contains 13 residues. The CDR3 DNA reads TGTGCCAGCAGACAGGGGCCCTACAATGAGCAGTTCTTC. It encodes CASRQGPYNEQFF.

V is TRBV15 and J is TRBJ2-1; TRBD2 matches at 16 bases. The CDR3 length is 16 residues. The V segment lost 3 bases and the J segment 6 bases; nucleotides outside the gene matches: 2. Germline CDR1 LNHNV, CDR2 YYDKDF (reference sequence). The CDR3 protein is CATSRGLAGGRNEQFF. CDR3 bases: TGTGCCACCAGCAGGGGACTAGCGGGGGGGCGCAATGAGCAGTTCTTC.

The chain joins TRBV6-5 to TRBJ2-7; D is perhaps TRBD1 or TRBD2 (5 bases each). Trimming shortened V by 5 bases and J by 4 bases, and 12 bases separated the two germline ends. The CDR3 contains 13 residues. Germline V CDR1 and CDR2: MNHEY, SVGAGI. This CDR3 reads CASSRDGGYEQYF. As DNA, the CDR3 is TGTGCCAGCAGTCGGGACGGAGGATACGAGCAGTACTTC.

This clone came up once. The chain recombines TRBV6-1 with TRBJ1-6; D not certain. The V end was cut by 4 bases, the J end by 9 bases, with 4 bases between. The germline gives CDR1 MNHNS, CDR2 SASEGT. The CDR3 is 11 residues long. Here the CDR3 reads CASSVVSPLHF. As DNA, the CDR3 is TGTGCCAGCAGTGTCGTTTCACCCCTCCACTTT.

The chain employs TRBV5-4 and TRBJ1-6; 8 nucleotides match TRBD1. This CDR3 contains 15 residues. CDR1 SGHNT and CDR2 YYREEE come from the germline V gene (reference sequence). V dropped 0 bases and J dropped 10; count of bases not matched to a gene: 6. The CDR3 coding sequence is TGTGCCAGCAGCTTGGGGACAGGGCTGGGGTCACCCCTCCACTTT. This gives the protein CASSLGTGLGSPLHF.

The chain joins TRBV5-6 to TRBJ1-1, with unresolved D. Germline values: CDR1 SGHDT, CDR2 YYEEEE. The V gene lost 2 bases and the J gene lost 4 bases, with 12 bases spanning the gap. This CDR3 comprises 14 residues. The CDR3 DNA follows: TGTGCCAGCAGCTTTGGAGGGAAGGGCACTGAAGCTTTCTTT. It is translated as CASSFGGKGTEAFF.

The gene calls are TRBV25-1 and TRBJ2-7; D is uncertain. This CDR3 contains 13 residues. V lost 2 bases to trimming and J lost 3 bases, with 8 bases between them. Looked up from germline, CDR1 is MGHDK and CDR2 is SYGVNS. For the CDR3, the DNA is TGTGCCAGCAGTGAACTCCCGAGCTACGAGCAGTACTTC. It codes for CASSELPSYEQYF.

This clone was counted once. The chain uses TRBV6-6 and TRBJ2-7, with 10 bases fitting TRBD1. V lost 2 bases and J lost 5; bases outside the gene matches: 6. This CDR3 is built from 15 residues. The germline V gene has CDR1 MNHNY and CDR2 SVGAGI (reference sequence). The CDR3, as DNA: TGTGCCAGCAGTTACGGTGGGACAGGGGTGGACGAGCAGTACTTC. Translated, it gives CASSYGGTGVDEQYF.

J is TRBJ1-2 and V is TRBV14; D remains unclear. This CDR3 has 13 amino acids. Trimming pared 2 bases from V and 2 bases from J, leaving 6 bases between. Germline CDR1 SGHDN, CDR2 FVKESK. The DNA of the CDR3 is TGTGCCAGCAGCCAACACGAAAACTATGGCTACACCTTC. This gives the protein CASSQHENYGYTF.

This clone appeared a single time. V usage is TRBV30 and J usage is TRBJ2-1; D unclear. The V end lost 0 bases, the J end lost 8 bases, and 11 bases lay between the germline ends. Per germline, CDR1 GTSNPN and CDR2 SVGIG (reference sequence). This CDR3 region has 13 residues. The CDR3 DNA is TGTGCCTGGAGTGTACGGGCGACCCATGAGCAGTTCTTC. Translation gives CAWSVRATHEQFF. Full variable domain (missing parts from reference TRBV30 and TRBJ2-1): SQTIHQWPATLVQPVGSPLSLECTVEGTSNPNLYWYRQAAGRGLQLLFYSVGIGQISSEVPQNLSASRPQDRQFILSSKKLLLSDSGFYLCAWSVRATHEQFFGPGTRLTVL.